This T cell receptor (beta chain) emerged from a study of cytomegalovirus exposure and HLA in healthy donors. The primer mix had 60 Vbeta and 13 Jbeta primers. The assay was immunoSEQ multiplex PCR, and TCRdb's table has in-frame clones only and misses some. This sample carries approximately 240,000 clones, over 65% of them seen once, and the ten largest clones take 2.7%. The V and J ends lost 2 bases and 8 bases, in that order; junction bases with no gene match: 7. Germline V gives CDR1 SGHTA, CDR2 FQGNSA. There are 15 residues in the CDR3. This chain joins TRBV7-2 and TRBJ2-1; 9 bases match TRBD2. The TCR sequence derives from a woman aged 55-75 years in good health and CMV-seropositive. Input material: PBMCs. This chain's CDR3 is CASSLTAGGPYEQFF. CDR3 in DNA: TGTGCCAGCAGCTTAACCGCGGGGGGGCCCTATGAGCAGTTCTTC.